This paragraph covers one T cell receptor (beta chain) sequence. Its target is not known. With 4 bases clipped from V and 11 bases from J, the junction kept 13 bases outside the gene matches. CDR3 size: 14 residues. Germline V gives CDR1 SQVTM, CDR2 ANQGSEA. This sample stems from a study of T-cell reconstitution after alpha-beta-depleted transplantation in children. Broader study findings: Certain patients had high TCRbeta diversity at day 60, and it came from recipient T cells and thymic progenitors that survived. Several hundred graft clones that had expanded were reportedly the source of alpha-beta T cells about two months after transplant. Diversity and T-cell counts at one year after transplant derived mostly from new T cells.

Unique molecular identifiers were incorporated into the prepared TCRbeta library. One entry per CDR3 protein results from TCRdb running MiXCR on the PCR reads. The sample includes 400,000 to 450,000 distinct CDR3 sequences, about 40% of them seen just once. The specimen was PBMCs, collected before TCRalphabeta/CD19-depleted stem cell transplant. The V call is TRBV29-1, the J call TRBJ2-2, with 7 positions matching TRBD2. This TCR was sampled from a girl between 2 and 10 years old with aplastic anemia, due to receive a stem cell transplant. The CDR3 bases are TGCAGCGTTGTTTGGGGGGGGTTCATCGGCGAGCTGTTTTTT. Encoded protein: CSVVWGGFIGELFF.